This T cell receptor beta chain was obtained from a study of technical replicates of blood from a few donors (dated by TCRdb to about 2017). Library method: the immunoSEQ multiplex PCR assay. This is the immuneACCESS table as TCRdb keeps it, with only in-frame sequences that have V and J called. A part of the clones is gone; compared with another copy, unresolved V genes explain less than half, and the rest is unexplained. This sample lists roughly 79,000 clones; 96% were detected once. The ten biggest clones cover around 0.4% of the sample. As to this clone: This receptor's antigen is unknown. The sample holds no much larger clone one base away, and base qualities are not on file.

The sample was T cells isolated from PBMCs. This TCR was sampled from a human donor in good health.

The CDR3 in this case is CASSEGTGKDYGYTF. The DNA sequence is as follows: TGTGCCAGCAGCGAGGGGACAGGGAAGGACTATGGCTACACCTTC. The receptor chain draws on TRBV9 and TRBJ1-2, and TRBD1 aligns with 9 junction nucleotides. CDR1 and CDR2, per the germline V gene, are SGDLS and YYNGEE. Including cysteine and phenylalanine, the CDR3 has 15 amino acids. Just the 45-base CDR3 DNA is kept, in frame starting at base 1. From V the trimming removes 3 bases and from J it removes 3 bases, while the gene matches leave 6 bases of the junction unaccounted for.